These 4 T cell receptor beta chains were all obtained from the same sample, sequenced in a study of cytomegalovirus exposure and HLA in healthy donors. Vbeta (60) and Jbeta (13) primers were used in the PCR. Produced via immunoSEQ multiplex PCR; TCRdb's table is partial and in-frame only. In all, the sample yields around 190,000 clones. Sequences were obtained from PBMCs. The source of these receptors is a woman between 25 and 40 years old in good health and CMV-seropositive.

The chain recombines TRBV14 with TRBJ2-4; no firm D call. The CDR3 has 16 amino acids. CDR1 is SGHDN, CDR2 FVKESK, per germline. The V end lost 3 bases, the J end lost 6 bases, and 18 bases lay between the germline ends. CDR3 residues: CASSHTQRPVANIQYF. CDR3 coding DNA: TGTGCCAGCAGCCACACCCAGAGGCCAGTGGCAAACATTCAGTACTTC.

This rearrangement joins TRBV5-1 to TRBJ1-4; 7 nucleotides line up with TRBD1. Germline-derived CDR1 and CDR2 are SGHRS and YFSETQ. The V segment lost 0 bases and the J segment 7 bases; nucleotides outside the gene matches: 6. This CDR3 is built from 15 residues. CDR3 sequence reads: CASSLDRGGREKLFF. The DNA of the CDR3 is TGCGCCAGCAGCTTGGACAGGGGAGGACGTGAAAAACTGTTTTTT.

CDR3 residues: CASSQMNRETNGYTF. The CDR3 DNA sequence: TGTGCCAGCAGCCAGATGAACAGGGAGACGAATGGCTACACCTTC. The chain is built from TRBV4-2 and TRBJ1-2, with a weak D call TRBD1 (6 bases). Trimming took 3 bases from V and 6 from J, leaving 17 bases between them. This CDR3 contains 15 residues. The germline V gene encodes CDR1 LGHNA and CDR2 YNFKEQ.

The V gene is TRBV27, the J gene TRBJ1-1; D unclear. The CDR3 covers 15 residues. The V and J ends lost 1 base and 1 base respectively, with 10 bases between them. Germline-derived CDR1 and CDR2 are MNHEY and SMNVEV (reference sequence). DNA of the CDR3: TGTGCCAGCAGTTTATGGGCAATGGGGAACACTGAAGCTTTCTTT. Amino acid sequence: CASSLWAMGNTEAFF.